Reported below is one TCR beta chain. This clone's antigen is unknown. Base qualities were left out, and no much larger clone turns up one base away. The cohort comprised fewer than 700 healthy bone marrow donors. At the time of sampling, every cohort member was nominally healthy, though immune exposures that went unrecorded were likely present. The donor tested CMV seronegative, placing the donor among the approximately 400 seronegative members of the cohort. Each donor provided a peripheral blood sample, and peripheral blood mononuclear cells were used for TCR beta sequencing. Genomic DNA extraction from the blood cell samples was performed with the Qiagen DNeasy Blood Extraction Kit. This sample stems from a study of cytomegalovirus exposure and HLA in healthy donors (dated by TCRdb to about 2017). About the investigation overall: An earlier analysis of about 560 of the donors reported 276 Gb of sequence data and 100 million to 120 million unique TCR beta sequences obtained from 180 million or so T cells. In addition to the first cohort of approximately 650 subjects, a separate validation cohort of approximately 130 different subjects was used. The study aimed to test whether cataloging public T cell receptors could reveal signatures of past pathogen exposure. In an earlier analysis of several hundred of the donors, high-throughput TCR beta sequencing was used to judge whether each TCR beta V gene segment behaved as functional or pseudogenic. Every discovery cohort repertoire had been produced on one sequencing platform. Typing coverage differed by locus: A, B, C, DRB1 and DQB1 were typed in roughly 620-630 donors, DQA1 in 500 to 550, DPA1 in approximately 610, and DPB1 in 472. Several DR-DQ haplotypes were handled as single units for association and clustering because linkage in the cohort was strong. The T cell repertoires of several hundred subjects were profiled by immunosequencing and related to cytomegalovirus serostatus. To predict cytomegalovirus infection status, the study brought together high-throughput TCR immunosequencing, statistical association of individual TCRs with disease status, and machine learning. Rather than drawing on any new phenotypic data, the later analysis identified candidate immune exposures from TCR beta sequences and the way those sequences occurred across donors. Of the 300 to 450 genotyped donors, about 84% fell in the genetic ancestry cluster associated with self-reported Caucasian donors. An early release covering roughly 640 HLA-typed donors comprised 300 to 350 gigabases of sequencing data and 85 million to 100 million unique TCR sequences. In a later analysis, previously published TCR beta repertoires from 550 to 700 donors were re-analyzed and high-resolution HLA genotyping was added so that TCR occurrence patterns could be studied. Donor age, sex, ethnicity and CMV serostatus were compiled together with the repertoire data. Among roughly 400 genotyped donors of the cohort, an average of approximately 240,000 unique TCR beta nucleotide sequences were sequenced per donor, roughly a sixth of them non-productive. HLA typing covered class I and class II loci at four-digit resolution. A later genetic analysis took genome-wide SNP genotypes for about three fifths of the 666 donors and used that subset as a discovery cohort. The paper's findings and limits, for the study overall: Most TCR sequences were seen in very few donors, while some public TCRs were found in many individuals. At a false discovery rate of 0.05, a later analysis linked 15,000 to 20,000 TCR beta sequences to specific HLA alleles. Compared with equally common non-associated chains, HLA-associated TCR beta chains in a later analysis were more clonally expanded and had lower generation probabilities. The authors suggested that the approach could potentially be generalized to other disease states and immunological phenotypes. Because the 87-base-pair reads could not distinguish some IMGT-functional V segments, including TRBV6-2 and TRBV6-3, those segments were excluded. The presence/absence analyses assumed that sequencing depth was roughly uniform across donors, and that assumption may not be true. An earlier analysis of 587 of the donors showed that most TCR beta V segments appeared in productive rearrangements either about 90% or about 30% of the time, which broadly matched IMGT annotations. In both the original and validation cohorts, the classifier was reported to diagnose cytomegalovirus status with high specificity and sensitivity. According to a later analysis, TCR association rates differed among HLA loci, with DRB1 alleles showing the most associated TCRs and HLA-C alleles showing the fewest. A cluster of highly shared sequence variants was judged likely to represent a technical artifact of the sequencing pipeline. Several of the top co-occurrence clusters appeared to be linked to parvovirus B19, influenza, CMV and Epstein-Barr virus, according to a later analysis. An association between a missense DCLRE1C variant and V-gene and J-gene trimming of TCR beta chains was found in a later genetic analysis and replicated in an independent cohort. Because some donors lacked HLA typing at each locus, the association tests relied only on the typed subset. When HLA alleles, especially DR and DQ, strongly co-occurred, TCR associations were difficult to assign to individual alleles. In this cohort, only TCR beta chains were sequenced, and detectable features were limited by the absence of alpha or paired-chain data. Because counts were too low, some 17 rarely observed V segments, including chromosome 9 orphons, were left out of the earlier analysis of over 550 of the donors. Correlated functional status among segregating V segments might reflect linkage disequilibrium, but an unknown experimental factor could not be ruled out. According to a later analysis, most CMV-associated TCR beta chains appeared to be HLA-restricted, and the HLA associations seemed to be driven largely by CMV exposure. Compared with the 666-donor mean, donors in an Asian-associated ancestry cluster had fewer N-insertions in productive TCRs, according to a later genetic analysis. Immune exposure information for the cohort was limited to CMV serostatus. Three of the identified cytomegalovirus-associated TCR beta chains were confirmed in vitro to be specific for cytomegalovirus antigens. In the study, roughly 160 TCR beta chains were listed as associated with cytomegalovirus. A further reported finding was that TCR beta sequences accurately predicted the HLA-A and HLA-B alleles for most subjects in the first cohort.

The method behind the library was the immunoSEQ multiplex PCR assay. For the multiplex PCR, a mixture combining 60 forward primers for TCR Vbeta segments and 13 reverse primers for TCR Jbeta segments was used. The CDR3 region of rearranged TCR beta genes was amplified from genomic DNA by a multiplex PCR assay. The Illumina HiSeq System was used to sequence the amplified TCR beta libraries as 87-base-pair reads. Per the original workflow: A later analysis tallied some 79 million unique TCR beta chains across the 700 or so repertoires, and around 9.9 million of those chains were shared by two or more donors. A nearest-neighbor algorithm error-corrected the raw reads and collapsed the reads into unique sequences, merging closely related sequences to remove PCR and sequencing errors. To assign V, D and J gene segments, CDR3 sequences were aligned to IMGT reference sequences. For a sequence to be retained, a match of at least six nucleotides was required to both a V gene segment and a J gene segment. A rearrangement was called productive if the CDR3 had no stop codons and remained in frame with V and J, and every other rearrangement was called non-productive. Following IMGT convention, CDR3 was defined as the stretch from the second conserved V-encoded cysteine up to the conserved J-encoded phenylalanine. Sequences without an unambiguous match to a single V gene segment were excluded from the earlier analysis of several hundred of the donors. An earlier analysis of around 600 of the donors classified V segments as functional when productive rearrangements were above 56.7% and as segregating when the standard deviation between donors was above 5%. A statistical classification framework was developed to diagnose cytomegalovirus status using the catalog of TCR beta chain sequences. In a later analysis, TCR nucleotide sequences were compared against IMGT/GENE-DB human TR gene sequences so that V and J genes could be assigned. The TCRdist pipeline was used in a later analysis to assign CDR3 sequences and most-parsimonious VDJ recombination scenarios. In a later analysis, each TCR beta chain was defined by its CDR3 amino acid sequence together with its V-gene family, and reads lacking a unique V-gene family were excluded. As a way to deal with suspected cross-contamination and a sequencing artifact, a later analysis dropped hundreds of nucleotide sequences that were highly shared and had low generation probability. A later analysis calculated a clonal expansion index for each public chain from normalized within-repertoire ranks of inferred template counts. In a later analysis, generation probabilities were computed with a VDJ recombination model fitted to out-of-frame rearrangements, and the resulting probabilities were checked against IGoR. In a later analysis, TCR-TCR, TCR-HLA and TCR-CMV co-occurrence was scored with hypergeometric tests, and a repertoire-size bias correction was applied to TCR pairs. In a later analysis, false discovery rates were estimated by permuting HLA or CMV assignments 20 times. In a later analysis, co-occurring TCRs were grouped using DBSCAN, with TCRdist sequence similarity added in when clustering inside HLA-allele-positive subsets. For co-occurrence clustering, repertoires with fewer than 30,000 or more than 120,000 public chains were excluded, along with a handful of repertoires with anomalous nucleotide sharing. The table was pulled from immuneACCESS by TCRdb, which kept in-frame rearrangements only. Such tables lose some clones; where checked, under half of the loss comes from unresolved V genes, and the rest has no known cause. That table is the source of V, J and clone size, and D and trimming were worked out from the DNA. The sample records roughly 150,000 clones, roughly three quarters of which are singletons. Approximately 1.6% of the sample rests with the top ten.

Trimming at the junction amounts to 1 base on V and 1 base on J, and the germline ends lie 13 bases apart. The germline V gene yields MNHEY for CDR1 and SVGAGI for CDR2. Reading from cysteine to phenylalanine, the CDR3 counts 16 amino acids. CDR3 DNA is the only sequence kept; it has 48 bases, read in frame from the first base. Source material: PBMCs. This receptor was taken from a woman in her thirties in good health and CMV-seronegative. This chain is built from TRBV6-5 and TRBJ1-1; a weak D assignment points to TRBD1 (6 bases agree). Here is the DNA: TGTGCCAGCAGTTACTTTTCCACAGGGACGAACACTGAAGCTTTCTTT. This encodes CASSYFSTGTNTEAFF.